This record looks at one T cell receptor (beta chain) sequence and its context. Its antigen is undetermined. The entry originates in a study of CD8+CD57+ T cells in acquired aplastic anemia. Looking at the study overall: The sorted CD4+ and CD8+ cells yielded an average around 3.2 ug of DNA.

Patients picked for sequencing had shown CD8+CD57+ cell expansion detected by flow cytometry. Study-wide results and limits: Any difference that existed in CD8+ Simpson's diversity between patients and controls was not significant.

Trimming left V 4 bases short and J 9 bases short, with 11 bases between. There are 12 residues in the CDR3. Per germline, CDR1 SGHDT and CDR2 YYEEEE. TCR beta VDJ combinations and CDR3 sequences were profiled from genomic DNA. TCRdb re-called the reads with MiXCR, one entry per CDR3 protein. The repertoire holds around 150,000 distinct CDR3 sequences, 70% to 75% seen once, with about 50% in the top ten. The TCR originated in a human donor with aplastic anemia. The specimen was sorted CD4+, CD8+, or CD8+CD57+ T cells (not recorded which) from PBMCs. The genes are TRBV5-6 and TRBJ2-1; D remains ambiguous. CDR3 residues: CASSRLGLEQFF. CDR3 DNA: TGTGCCAGCAGCCGCCTAGGCCTTGAGCAGTTCTTC.